Below, 16 T cell receptor beta chains from the same sample are listed, as sequenced in a study. TCRdb processed the reads anew with MiXCR; each CDR3 protein has one entry. The sample carries about 7,000 distinct CDR3 sequences, roughly 32% recorded once. Input material: blood. The receptors shown here come from a human donor.

By its share, this clonotype is medium-sized (0.01 to 0.1%). The rearrangement uses TRBV4-2 and TRBJ2-7; tentatively, D is TRBD2 (6 bases). V was pared by 4 bases and J by 0 bases, with 16 bases between. There are 16 residues in the CDR3. The V gene's germline CDR1 is LGHNA and CDR2 YNFKEQ. Here the CDR3 DNA reads TGTGCCAGCAGCCCCGAGGGCGGGGTGAGCTCCTACGAGCAGTACTTC. It is translated as CASSPEGGVSSYEQYF.

The chain combines TRBV20-1 with TRBJ1-2, with D tentatively TRBD1 (6 bases). The germline CDR1 and CDR2 sequences are DFQATT and SNEGSKA (reference sequence). The CDR3 has 13 amino acids. Trimming left V 3 bases short and J 6 bases short, with 14 bases between. The CDR3 loop is CSARSRGGDGYTF. CDR3 DNA: TGCAGTGCTAGGTCCAGGGGCGGGGATGGCTACACCTTC.

This clonotype has at least ten counts. The rearrangement uses TRBV20-1 and TRBJ1-2; D is possibly TRBD1 (6 bases). V was cut by 6 bases and J by 0 bases, with 11 bases left in between. The germline V gene has CDR1 DFQATT and CDR2 SNEGSKA (reference sequence). This CDR3 is built from 13 residues. This CDR3 is CSARWTANYGYTF. For the CDR3, the DNA is TGCAGTGCGCGATGGACAGCTAACTATGGCTACACCTTC.

On this clonotype: No DNA is shown, since the ends of the CDR3 on it are uncertain; the CDR3 is the one TCRdb lists. The chain carries TRBV4-2 and TRBJ1-1; the DNA was not compared with TRBD1, the D call given in the table. Germline V gene lookup returns CDR1 LGHNA and CDR2 YNFKEQ. The CDR3 totals 19 residues, both ends included. The CDR3 region is CASSIYLCSVAPGNTEAFF.

This clonotype was picked up a small number of times. The rearrangement joins TRBV29-1 to TRBJ2-1, with 13 bases lining up with TRBD2. Per the germline V gene, CDR1 is SQVTM and CDR2 is ANQGSEA. V shed 3 bases, J shed 6 bases, and the junction held 5 bases outside the gene matches. CDR3 size: 15 residues. CDR3 loop: CSVDRTSGRGNEQFF. The CDR3 DNA reads TGCAGCGTTGATAGGACTAGCGGGAGAGGCAATGAGCAGTTCTTC.

Turning to this clonotype: A much larger clonotype is one base distant, so this may be a read error. The V call is TRBV18, the J call TRBJ1-1; a possible D gene is TRBD1 (5 bases). CDR1 is KGHSH, CDR2 LQKENI, per germline. The ends were cut back, 2 bases at V and 2 bases at J, with 6 bases in the middle. There are 13 residues in the CDR3. In nucleotides, the CDR3 is TGTGCCAGCTCACCAGGGGGTAACACTGAAGCTTTCTTT. It encodes CASSPGGNTEAFF.

By frequency in the sample, this clonotype is medium-sized. The rearrangement uses TRBV18 and TRBJ1-2; 9 bases fit TRBD1. V was pared by 4 bases and J by 10 bases, with 7 bases of the junction left unmatched. The germline gives CDR1 KGHSH, CDR2 LQKENI. CDR3 length equals 13 residues. CDR3: CASSQGQGVYYTF. The CDR3 DNA sequence: TGTGCCAGCTCACAGGGACAGGGTGTCTACTACACCTTC.

V gene TRBV29-1 combines with J gene TRBJ1-1; 11 bases map to TRBD1. Germline CDR1 and CDR2: SQVTM and ANQGSEA. CDR3 length equals 16 residues. V was pared by 0 bases and J by 3 bases, with 6 bases of the junction left unmatched. For the CDR3, the DNA is TGCAGCGTTGAAGAGATCTGGACAGGGGGCCACACTGAAGCTTTCTTT. Residues: CSVEEIWTGGHTEAFF.

The CDR3 DNA sequence: TGCAGCGTTGCCGGGCGGGAGGGAGAGACCCAGTACTTC. It codes for CSVAGREGETQYF. This rearrangement joins TRBV29-1 to TRBJ2-5, with 9 bases lining up with TRBD2. Per the germline V gene, CDR1 is SQVTM and CDR2 is ANQGSEA. This CDR3 is built from 13 residues. V dropped 4 bases and J dropped 4; count of bases not matched to a gene: 4. The whole variable domain, remainder taken from reference TRBV29-1 and TRBJ2-5, is SAVISQKPSRDICQRGTSLTIQCQVDSQVTMMFWYRQQPGQSLTLIATANQGSEATYESGFVIDKFPISRPNLTFSTLTVSNMSPEDSSIYLCSVAGREGETQYFGPGTRLLVL.

This clonotype showed up just a few times. The chain combines TRBV29-1 with TRBJ1-2; TRBD1 is a possible D gene (6 bases). Trimming removed 6 bases from V and 7 bases from J, with 18 bases in between. The CDR3 contains 13 residues. Germline-derived CDR1 and CDR2 are SQVTM and ANQGSEA. CDR3 residues: CSVRGGAESGYTF. The CDR3 DNA sequence: TGCAGCGTGCGAGGGGGGGCTGAGAGTGGCTACACCTTC. Drawing the rest from reference TRBV29-1 and TRBJ1-2, the complete variable domain is SAVISQKPSRDICQRGTSLTIQCQVDSQVTMMFWYRQQPGQSLTLIATANQGSEATYESGFVIDKFPISRPNLTFSTLTVSNMSPEDSSIYLCSVRGGAESGYTFGSGTRLTVV.

This clonotype qualifies as medium-sized. The chain uses TRBV29-1 and TRBJ2-1, with 8 bases identical to TRBD2. CDR3 size: 15 residues. The germline V gene encodes CDR1 SQVTM and CDR2 ANQGSEA. Trimming at V came to 1 base and at J to 0 bases, leaving 2 bases not matched to a gene. CDR3: CSVEGLASSYNEQFF. The CDR3 DNA follows: TGCAGCGTTGAAGGACTAGCGAGCTCCTACAATGAGCAGTTCTTC.

By its share, this clonotype is medium-sized (0.01 to 0.1%). The chain has TRBV18 and TRBJ1-1, with 8 bases identical to TRBD1. CDR3 length: 16 amino acids. CDR1 KGHSH and CDR2 LQKENI come from the germline V gene. J gave up 11 bases and V 5 bases, and 19 bases lay outside the gene matches. CDR3 protein: CASSALQGVTHTGAFF. CDR3 DNA: TGTGCCAGCTCAGCCCTACAGGGGGTCACACACACGGGGGCTTTCTTT.

This clonotype was detected once. This chain connects TRBV29-1 to TRBJ1-1; D may be TRBD1 (6 bases). CDR3 size: 14 residues. The germline V gene has CDR1 SQVTM and CDR2 ANQGSEA. V lost 7 bases and J 7 bases, leaving 22 bases between the germline ends. The CDR3 bases are TGCAGCGCCCCGGGGGGGGAAAAGGGGGATGAAGCTTTCTTT. Translating gives CSAPGGEKGDEAFF. Using reference TRBV29-1 and TRBJ1-1 for the parts outside the CDR3, the full variable domain is SAVISQKPSRDICQRGTSLTIQCQVDSQVTMMFWYRQQPGQSLTLIATANQGSEATYESGFVIDKFPISRPNLTFSTLTVSNMSPEDSSIYLCSAPGGEKGDEAFFGQGTRLTVV.

Points on this clonotype: The limits of the CDR3 on the DNA are not certain, so only TCRdb's listed CDR3 is given. The chain links TRBV29-1 to TRBJ1-3. The CDR3 spans 21 amino acids, including both terminal residues. Looked up from germline, CDR1 is SQVTM and CDR2 is ANQGSEA. This CDR3 reads CSVAYITSTDTQYFGPGTIYF.

This chain uses TRBV29-1 with TRBJ1-2, with D possibly being TRBD1 (6 bases). This CDR3 has 14 amino acids. Trimming took off 3 bases at V and 3 bases at J, with 14 bases between the two ends. Germline V CDR1 and CDR2: SQVTM, ANQGSEA. The CDR3 here is CSVEIWGGDYGYTF. Here the CDR3 DNA reads TGCAGCGTTGAGATATGGGGGGGCGACTATGGCTACACCTTC.

The chain carries TRBV29-1 and TRBJ2-2; the D call may be TRBD1 or TRBD2 (5 bases each). The length of the CDR3 is 13 residues. V was pared by 0 bases and J by 6 bases, with 8 bases between. CDR1 is SQVTM and CDR2 is ANQGSEA in the germline V gene. Here the CDR3 DNA reads TGCAGCGTTGAAGATGGGGGTGCCGGGGAGCTGTTTTTT. It yields the protein CSVEDGGAGELFF.